This TCR beta chain derives from a study of siplizumab effects on memory and regulatory T cells. Points from the study as a whole: Phenotypic classification as naive or memory proved unattainable for roughly 75-96% of proliferating CD4+ or CD8+ clones. A major contribution to the alloresponse seemed to be made by naive T cells, which seemed more diverse than memory cells. Versus 25% to 30% in controls, the mappable alloreactive CD4+ clones averaged nearly 70% Treg-derived with siplizumab.

CDR3 length: 17 residues. The germline gives CDR1 SGHNT, CDR2 YYREEE (reference sequence). V gave up 0 bases and J gave up 3 bases, with 15 bases separating them. A word on this clone: Its matching antigen is unknown.

Produced via immunoSEQ multiplex PCR; TCRdb's table is partial and in-frame only. The sample lists 70,000 to 95,000 clones, approximately 94% seen once, with over 5% in the top ten. The V gene is TRBV5-4, the J gene TRBJ2-2, with D tentatively TRBD1 (6 bases). This clonotype was obtained from a human donor in good health. The sequencing input was CD8+ T cells sorted from blood. The CDR3 bases are TGTGCCAGCAGCTTGGTACCCGACAGGCCCTACACCGGGGAGCTGTTTTTT. Protein sequence: CASSLVPDRPYTGELFF.